This T cell receptor (beta chain) emerged from a study of T cells of healthy individuals. The CDR3 has 13 residues. CDR1 SGHDT and CDR2 YYEEEE come from the germline V gene. V trimming: 6 bases; J trimming: 7 bases; junction bases outside the gene matches: 6. TCRdb processed the 5' RACE reads anew with MiXCR; each CDR3 protein has one entry. Of around 83,000 distinct CDR3 sequences detected, approximately 5.4% appear once; the ten largest clones hold around 7.6%. This clonotype was counted a few times. This receptor was identified in a female donor in good health. This chain links TRBV5-6 with TRBJ1-5; TRBD1 matches at 8 bases. The CDR3 nucleotides are TGTGCCAGCAAAAGACAGGGGAACCAGCCCCAGCATTTT. It specifies CASKRQGNQPQHF.